A single sample is the source of the 8 T cell receptor beta chains below, sequenced in a study of blood T cells in healthy people across ages. PCR was performed a second time for about 7 to 12 cycles using a sample-barcoded 5' primer and a J-beta primer mix. TCRdb re-called the 5' RACE reads through MiXCR, storing one row per CDR3 protein. The table lists around 780,000 distinct CDR3 sequences, more than 25% of them singletons, with 2.5% to 3.5% in the top ten. These data were also filed under a second study, of T cells of mothers and their children.

Source material: blood. The receptors stem from a boy aged 5-17 years in good health.

The V gene is TRBV27, the J gene TRBJ2-7, with D tentatively TRBD1 (5 bases). V lost 2 bases and J lost 5, with 16 bases in between. Germline V gene sequence: CDR1 MNHEY, CDR2 SMNVEV (reference sequence). This CDR3 has 15 residues. The CDR3 reads CASSLGGRVVHEQYF. The CDR3, as DNA: TGTGCCAGCAGTTTAGGCGGCAGGGTAGTACACGAGCAGTACTTC.

V usage is TRBV11-2 and J usage is TRBJ1-4, with 9 bases identical to TRBD1. CDR1 is SGHAT and CDR2 is FQNNGV in the germline V gene. The CDR3 is 15 residues long. V dropped 5 bases and J dropped 7; count of bases not matched to a gene: 8. The CDR3 here is CASSPSGTGPEKLFF. DNA for the CDR3: TGTGCCAGCAGCCCGTCGGGGACAGGGCCTGAAAAACTGTTTTTT.

This clonotype was detected only a few times. This rearrangement joins TRBV30 to TRBJ1-4; 7 bases agree with TRBD1. CDR1 GTSNPN and CDR2 SVGIG come from the germline V gene (reference sequence). This CDR3 is built from 16 residues. With V trimmed by 0 bases and J by 0 bases, 4 bases remained unmatched. The CDR3 DNA reads as TGTGCCTGGAGTGTGGACAGGACATCAACTAATGAAAAACTGTTTTTT. Translating gives CAWSVDRTSTNEKLFF.

The chain is built from TRBV7-2 and TRBJ1-6; weak D call: TRBD1 (6 bases). V lost 1 base to trimming and J lost 8 bases, with 12 bases between them. Germline loops: CDR1 SGHTA, CDR2 FQGNSA. This CDR3 comprises 15 residues. The CDR3 sequence is CASSLVWGPDSPLHF. The CDR3 DNA reads TGTGCCAGCAGCTTAGTCTGGGGGCCGGATTCACCCCTCCACTTT.

The V gene is TRBV18, the J gene TRBJ1-2; possible D gene TRBD1, 5 bases. The germline V gene encodes CDR1 KGHSH and CDR2 LQKENI. CDR3 length: 16 amino acids. The germline V and J ends were trimmed by 3 bases and 0 bases, with 14 bases remaining between them. The CDR3 region has the DNA TGTGCCAGCTCACCGGGGCCGAAGTTAGCTAACTATGGCTACACCTTC. It specifies CASSPGPKLANYGYTF. The full variable domain, completed using reference TRBV18 and TRBJ1-2, is NAGVMQNPRHLVRRRGQEARLRCSPMKGHSHVYWYRQLPEEGLKFMVYLQKENIIDESGMPKERFSAEFPKEGPSILRIQQVVRGDSAAYFCASSPGPKLANYGYTFGSGTRLTVV.

V and J are TRBV10-3 and TRBJ2-7, with TRBD1 identical over 7 bases. J lost 1 base, V lost 3 bases, and 3 bases had no gene match. This CDR3 is built from 14 residues. CDR1 is ENHRY and CDR2 is SYGVKD in the germline V gene. The chain's CDR3 is CAISDQTGSYEQYF. The CDR3 region has the DNA TGTGCCATCAGTGATCAGACAGGGTCCTACGAGCAGTACTTC.

A few counts support this clonotype. The chain links TRBV7-6 to TRBJ1-1; D remains ambiguous. The CDR3 consists of 16 residues. CDR1 and CDR2 from the germline V gene are SGHVS and FNYEAQ. V was trimmed by 1 base and J by 0 bases, leaving 12 bases between them. The CDR3 spells CASSLDRDRLNTEAFF. DNA of the CDR3: TGTGCCAGCAGCTTAGACCGTGACCGGCTGAACACTGAAGCTTTCTTT. Based on the CDR3 plus reference TRBV7-6 and TRBJ1-1, the full variable domain is GAGVSQSPRYKVTKRGQDVALRCDPISGHVSLYWYRQALGQGPEFLTYFNYEAQQDKSGLPNDRFSAERPEGSISTLTIQRTEQRDSAMYRCASSLDRDRLNTEAFFGQGTRLTVV.

This clonotype was seen a few times. DNA of the CDR3: TGTGCCAGCAGCTTAGATACAGGAATTAATGAAAAACTGTTTTTT. Encoded protein: CASSLDTGINEKLFF. V usage is TRBV7-9 and J usage is TRBJ1-4, with D perhaps TRBD1 (5 bases). Germline V gene sequence: CDR1 SEHNR, CDR2 FQNEAQ (reference sequence). V lost 1 base, J lost 4 bases, and 10 bases lay in between. The CDR3 totals 15 residues.